This is a list of T cell receptor beta chains from one sample in a study of T cells in Graves' hyperthyroidism and ophthalmopathy. Each CDR3 protein is one row after TCRdb ran MiXCR on the multiplex PCR reads. This sample yields around 430,000 distinct CDR3 sequences, of which about 15% are seen a single time; about 33% belongs to the top ten. Material: blood. Every receptor here comes from a woman in her thirties with Graves' hyperthyroidism. Each CDR3 is given with its conserved first and last residue. The D gene is left open where the match is weak.

TRBV9,TRBJ1-2,-,CASSVGSTVAYGYTF
TRBV5-4,TRBJ2-5,TRBD2,CASSLGTSREDF
TRBV18,TRBJ1-2,-,CASSPGTENYGYTF
TRBV27,TRBJ2-5,TRBD2,CASSFLAGAQETQYF
TRBV9,TRBJ2-1,-,CASSDLPRPQLGNEQFF
TRBV5-1,TRBJ2-7,TRBD2,CASSLGSSGNYEQYF
TRBV5-8,TRBJ2-3,TRBD1,CASRRSRGRPDTQYF
TRBV5-1,TRBJ2-3,TRBD2,CASSGTSALRGDTQYF
TRBV4-1,TRBJ2-4,-,CASSQGIEIAKNIQYF
TRBV6-5,TRBJ1-6,TRBD1,CASSYSGQGASPLHF
TRBV4-2,TRBJ2-2,-,CASSQGQGNTGELFF
TRBV4-1,TRBJ1-2,TRBD1,CASSQQGQGAFGYTF
TRBV20-1,TRBJ2-1,TRBD2,CSAGGLAGGYNEQFF
TRBV6-2/TRBV6-3,TRBJ2-7,TRBD2,CASSYSRGTSGVYEQYF
TRBV20-1,TRBJ1-2,-,CSASGKWTYGYTF
TRBV15,TRBJ2-1,-,CATSPYSQIRGEQFF
TRBV7-9,TRBJ1-6,-,CASSLEERFNSPLHF
TRBV24-1,TRBJ2-1,-,CATGGSSYNEQFF
TRBV11-2,TRBJ2-3,-,CASSLGGSSSTDTQYF
TRBV20-1,TRBJ2-7,-,CSAIDRLYEQYF
TRBV28,TRBJ1-2,TRBD1,CASSSGGDNYGYTF
TRBV2,TRBJ2-3,-,CASSEGGSGTDTQYF
TRBV14,TRBJ2-1,-,CASSQDEGTEQFF
TRBV20-1,TRBJ1-5,-,CSARPDKSNQPQHF
TRBV7-6,TRBJ2-7,TRBD1,CASSSMTGRSYEQYF
TRBV20-1,TRBJ2-7,TRBD2,CSARVLAGAMNEQYF
TRBV12-3/TRBV12-4,TRBJ2-1,TRBD2,CASRGLEGYNEQFF
TRBV5-1,TRBJ2-2,-,CASSLVQGVGGELFF
TRBV28,TRBJ2-5,TRBD1,CASTNGGQGKLWYQETQYF
TRBV2,TRBJ1-2,TRBD1,CASRPGTDYGYTF
TRBV29-1,TRBJ2-7,-,CSVVGDNLSYEQYF
TRBV24-1,TRBJ2-2,-,CATGLPNTGELFF
TRBV6-1,TRBJ2-7,-,CASDLDGTYEQYF
TRBV7-2,TRBJ2-3,-,CASSLDGLSTDTQYF
TRBV3-1,TRBJ2-3,-,CASSQEEGLPSSTDTQYF
TRBV28,TRBJ2-7,-,CASSFPNWGSSYEQYF
TRBV3-1,TRBJ1-1,-,CASSQEQRTEAFF
TRBV3-1,TRBJ1-4,-,CASSQDLPGSNEKLFF
TRBV20-1,TRBJ2-1,TRBD2,CSATPGLASLSSYNEQFF
TRBV6-1,TRBJ2-1,-,CASRPLNGVYNEQFF
TRBV6-1,TRBJ1-3,TRBD1,CASSPDREAGNTIYF
TRBV7-6,TRBJ2-5,-,CASSLALGTGRTQYF
TRBV7-2,TRBJ2-7,-,CASSFAGGAYEQYF
TRBV2,TRBJ2-1,-,CASSKAAISYNEQFF
TRBV18,TRBJ2-7,TRBD2,CASSPRSGRGNEQYF
TRBV28,TRBJ2-1,-,CASRSLSLSYSYNEQFF
TRBV6-2/TRBV6-3,TRBJ1-1,TRBD1,CASYRGNTEAFF
TRBV7-2,TRBJ2-2,TRBD2,CASSYRGLAGPNTGELFF
TRBV6-1,TRBJ2-7,TRBD1,CASSASGQGAREQYF
TRBV18,TRBJ2-7,TRBD1,CASSSDREYYEQYF
TRBV27,TRBJ2-1,-,CASSFDSYNEQFF
TRBV7-8,TRBJ2-7,TRBD2,CASSPRIDGTSEQYF
TRBV2,TRBJ2-3,-,CASSRGEFTDTQYF
TRBV4-1,TRBJ2-1,TRBD2,CASSQDPQIAGVYNEQFF
TRBV15,TRBJ1-1,-,CATSRVAGAGTEAFF
TRBV27,TRBJ2-7,TRBD1,CASSLDGTGIYEQYF
TRBV20-1,TRBJ2-3,TRBD2,CSARVPGLVSDTQYF
TRBV2,TRBJ2-5,TRBD2,CASSEEGSETIRGLAELQETQYF
TRBV7-2,TRBJ2-6,-,CASRSGDSGANVLTF
TRBV28,TRBJ2-2,-,CASGPANTGELFF